The 25 T cell receptor beta chains below come from one sample, sequenced in a study of blood T cell repertoires in COVID-19. The data were produced by immunoSEQ multiplex PCR, yet TCRdb's version contains in-frame clones alone and is incomplete. This table has 46,000 or so clones, approximately 86% appearing once. Sequencing was performed on peripheral blood. The receptors come from a man between 60 and 70 years old with active or convalescent COVID-19.

This chain joins TRBV7-2 and TRBJ1-6; TRBD1 agrees at 8 bases. The CDR3 totals 15 residues. V lost 6 bases and J lost 7; bases outside the gene matches: 8. Germline CDR1 reads SGHTA; CDR2 reads FQGNSA. The CDR3 spells CASSPMGQVNSPLHF. CDR3 in DNA: TGTGCCAGCAGTCCAATGGGACAGGTGAATTCACCCCTCCACTTT.

The chain has TRBV6-4 and TRBJ1-1, with TRBD1 as a possible D gene (6 bases). This CDR3 contains 12 residues. Germline V gene data show CDR1 as MRHNA and CDR2 as SNTAGT. Deletions cut 5 bases from V and 7 bases from J, with 11 bases between. In DNA, the CDR3 is TGTGCCAGCAGTTCCGGACAGAATGAAGCTTTCTTT. Its protein is CASSSGQNEAFF.

The gene calls are TRBV2 and TRBJ1-2; D call uncertain. V lost 4 bases to trimming and J lost 8 bases, with 17 bases between them. In germline, CDR1 is SNHLY, CDR2 FYNNEI. This CDR3 comprises 14 residues. This chain's CDR3 is CASSGQAQGGGYTF. For the CDR3, the DNA is TGTGCCAGCAGTGGCCAGGCTCAAGGAGGAGGCTACACCTTC.

The rearrangement joins TRBV5-3 to TRBJ1-5, with D possibly TRBD1 on 6 matching bases. TRBV5-3 is classed as an ORF, of uncertain function. V shed 1 base and J shed 1 base, with 15 bases lying between them. The CDR3 is 17 residues long. The CDR3 sequence: CARSLIHRELSNQPQHF. CDR3 DNA: TGTGCCAGAAGCTTGATTCACAGGGAGTTGAGCAATCAGCCCCAGCATTTT.

A single count supports this clone. V gene TRBV19 combines with J gene TRBJ1-1; tentative D call: TRBD1 (5 bases). The germline V gene has CDR1 LNHDA and CDR2 SQIVND (reference sequence). The CDR3 spans 14 residues. V was cut by 3 bases and J by 0 bases, with 8 bases left in between. The CDR3 bases are TGTGCCAGTAGTATCCCAGGGTTGAACACTGAAGCTTTCTTT. Encoded protein: CASSIPGLNTEAFF.

The chain links TRBV21-1 to TRBJ2-2; TRBD1 reflects the table's D call only, with no check against the DNA. TRBV21-1 is designated a pseudogene. The CDR3 extends over 16 amino acids. This chain's CDR3 is CASSCRDRVVTGELFF. The CDR3 bases are TGTGCCAGCAGCTGTCGGGACAGGGTTGTCACCGGGGAGCTGTTTTTT.

As DNA, the CDR3 is TGCGCCAGCAGCTCTCTACAGGGTACCCTCTCGGCGGGTGGCTACACCTTC. This translates into CASSSLQGTLSAGGYTF. The chain employs TRBV5-1 and TRBJ1-2, with D possibly matching TRBD1 (6 bases). Trimming left V 3 bases short and J 7 bases short, with 25 bases between. Germline values: CDR1 SGHRS, CDR2 YFSETQ. The CDR3 has 17 amino acids. Filled out from reference TRBV5-1 and TRBJ1-2, the complete variable domain reads KAGVTQTPRYLIKTRGQQVTLSCSPISGHRSVSWYQQTPGQGLQFLFEYFSETQRNKGNFPGRFSGRQFSNSRSEMNVSTLELGDSALYLCASSSLQGTLSAGGYTFGSGTRLTVV.

In nucleotides, the CDR3 is TGTGCCAGCAGCAAGGGCCGGGGTACAGATACGCAGTATTTT. This translates into CASSKGRGTDTQYF. The chain couples TRBV5-5 to TRBJ2-3; D is perhaps TRBD2 (5 bases). Germline assignment: CDR1 SGHKS and CDR2 YYEKEE (reference sequence). With 4 bases removed from V and 3 bases from J, the gap between germline ends came to 12 bases. The CDR3 covers 14 residues.

This chain connects TRBV30 to TRBJ1-6; the D is unclear. The germline gives CDR1 GTSNPN, CDR2 SVGIG (reference sequence). V lost 0 bases and J 2 bases, leaving 8 bases between the germline ends. This CDR3 region has 15 residues. CDR3 sequence reads: CAWSVLRAYNSPLHF. CDR3 nucleotides: TGTGCCTGGAGTGTACTCCGCGCCTATAATTCACCCCTCCACTTT.

This clone has just a few counts. J is TRBJ1-6 and V is TRBV14, with no clear D. V lost 1 base and J 2 bases, leaving 6 bases between the germline ends. Germline V CDR1 and CDR2: SGHDN, FVKESK. The CDR3 totals 15 residues. The CDR3 DNA reads TGTGCCAGCAGCCAAGGCAGTACCTATAATTCACCCCTCCACTTT. As protein: CASSQGSTYNSPLHF.

The chain has TRBV21-1 and TRBJ1-1; the D segment call TRBD1 is taken from the table without a DNA check. TRBV21-1 is given as a pseudogene. There are 16 residues in the CDR3. This chain's CDR3 is CASRTVPAFLGTEAFF. CDR3 DNA: TGTGCCAGCAGGACAGTGCCGGCTTTTTTAGGTACTGAAGCTTTCTTT.

This clone was seen just once. The chain carries TRBV12-5 and TRBJ2-5; TRBD2 agrees at 7 bases. The junction had 3 bases not matched to a gene; V was cut back by 1 base and J by 4 bases. Per germline, CDR1 LGHNT and CDR2 FRNRAP. The CDR3 is 14 residues long. CDR3 protein: CASGLGRTRETQYF. The CDR3 nucleotides read TGTGCTAGTGGTTTGGGCAGGACTAGAGAGACCCAGTACTTC.

The J gene is TRBJ2-1, the V gene TRBV19; 14 nucleotides match TRBD2. V trimming: 4 bases; J trimming: 1 base; junction bases outside the gene matches: 12. The CDR3 contains 20 residues. Germline CDR1 reads LNHDA; CDR2 reads SQIVND (reference sequence). The CDR3, as DNA: TGTGCCAGTAGTACCCGACCGGGACTAGCGGGGGCCATATCCTACAATGAGCAGTTCTTC. Amino acid sequence: CASSTRPGLAGAISYNEQFF.

CDR3: CASSQQGQGNTIYF. In nucleotides, the CDR3 is TGTGCCAGCAGCCAGCAGGGACAGGGAAACACCATATATTTT. The rearrangement uses TRBV4-2 and TRBJ1-3; 7 bases are shared with TRBD1. Germline V lookup: CDR1 LGHNA, CDR2 YNFKEQ. The CDR3 spans 14 residues. V shed 3 bases, J shed 4 bases, and the junction held 3 bases outside the gene matches.

The rearrangement links TRBV6-5 to TRBJ1-5; 7 nucleotides agree with TRBD1. Germline V gives CDR1 MNHEY, CDR2 SVGAGI. J lost 11 bases, V lost 2 bases, and 15 bases had no gene match. The CDR3 has 16 residues. CDR3 residues: CASSYIGRGHEVAQHF. CDR3 nucleotides: TGTGCCAGCAGTTACATCGGTAGGGGGCATGAGGTGGCCCAGCATTTT.

This chain links TRBV30 with TRBJ1-6, with 7 bases lining up with TRBD1. The V gene's germline CDR1 is GTSNPN and CDR2 SVGIG (reference sequence). V was pared by 2 bases and J by 2 bases, with 15 bases of the junction left unmatched. The CDR3 covers 19 residues. CDR3 in DNA: TGTGCCTGGAGTCTCGTGGACAGGTGGGGGACGACCTATAATTCACCCCTCCACTTT. This sequence encodes CAWSLVDRWGTTYNSPLHF.

The chain links TRBV11-1 to TRBJ2-1, with TRBD2 matching over 12 bases. V gave up 3 bases and J gave up 3 bases; unmatched junction bases: 0. The CDR3 covers 15 residues. Germline CDR1 SGHAT, CDR2 FQDESV (reference sequence). DNA of the CDR3: TGTGCCAGCAGCTTGGGACTAGCGGGCTACAATGAGCAGTTCTTC. Protein sequence: CASSLGLAGYNEQFF.

The rearrangement links TRBV5-6 to TRBJ2-7, with TRBD1 matching 8 bases. Germline V gene lookup returns CDR1 SGHDT and CDR2 YYEEEE. J was trimmed by 3 bases and V by 7 bases; bases with no gene match: 12. The CDR3 extends over 15 amino acids. The DNA for the CDR3 is TGTGCCAGCGTCTCCGGGACAGGAGAGTACTACGAGCAGTACTTC. Its translation is CASVSGTGEYYEQYF.

The rearrangement links TRBV5-5 to TRBJ1-1; D ambiguous. This CDR3 contains 16 residues. The germline V gene has CDR1 SGHKS and CDR2 YYEKEE (reference sequence). Trimming removed 5 bases at V and 0 bases at J, with 17 bases between. The CDR3 protein is CASRFVSGVMNTEAFF. The CDR3 DNA is TGTGCCAGCAGGTTCGTCTCCGGGGTCATGAACACTGAAGCTTTCTTT.

This clone was seen once. CDR3 protein: CASSHRTDGTEAFF. The CDR3 DNA is TGCGCCAGCAGCCACCGGACAGACGGCACTGAAGCTTTCTTT. The chain combines TRBV4-1 with TRBJ1-1; TRBD1 might be the D (6 bases). V shed 3 bases and J shed 4 bases, with 12 bases lying between them. The CDR3 is 14 residues long. CDR1 is MGHRA and CDR2 is YSYEKL in the germline V gene.

The rearrangement joins TRBV6-5 to TRBJ2-3; 8 bases line up with TRBD1. Per the germline V gene, CDR1 is MNHEY and CDR2 is SVGAGI. V shed 0 bases, J shed 3 bases, and the junction held 5 bases outside the gene matches. This CDR3 spans 16 amino acids. The CDR3 loop reads CASSYSTGGGTDTQYF. The CDR3 bases are TGTGCCAGCAGTTACTCCACAGGGGGAGGAACAGATACGCAGTATTTT.

V is TRBV11-2 and J is TRBJ1-3; D is undetermined. The CDR3 is 13 amino acids. Germline CDR1 reads SGHAT; CDR2 reads FQNNGV. The V gene lost 5 bases and the J gene lost 7 bases, with 12 bases spanning the gap. As DNA, the CDR3 is TGTGCCAGCAGCCCCGGTCTGTGGAACACCATATATTTT. Its protein is CASSPGLWNTIYF.

A single count supports this clone. The chain combines TRBV18 with TRBJ2-3, with 7 bases that match TRBD2. Germline CDR1 KGHSH, CDR2 LQKENI. J was trimmed by 1 base and V by 4 bases; bases with no gene match: 8. The CDR3 length is 16 residues. CDR3: CASSHPGRGGTDTQYF. The CDR3 region has the DNA TGTGCCAGCTCACACCCGGGACGGGGGGGCACAGATACGCAGTATTTT.

The CDR3 reads CASRWTGTYEQYF. The CDR3 DNA sequence: TGTGCCAGCAGGTGGACAGGGACCTACGAGCAGTACTTC. The V call is TRBV6-5, the J call TRBJ2-7; 8 bases align to TRBD1. The junction had 3 bases not matched to a gene; V was cut back by 6 bases and J by 2 bases. Germline CDR1 MNHEY, CDR2 SVGAGI. This CDR3 is 13 amino acids long.

The CDR3 loop reads CASSISRVNTEAFF. The CDR3 DNA sequence: TGTGCCAGCAGCATCTCCAGGGTGAACACTGAAGCTTTCTTT. The J gene is TRBJ1-1, the V gene TRBV6-5; possibly TRBD1 for D (5 bases). Trimming removed 6 bases from V and 0 bases from J, with 11 bases in between. Germline V lookup: CDR1 MNHEY, CDR2 SVGAGI. This CDR3 spans 14 amino acids.